Below are 22 T cell receptor beta chains sequenced from a single sample in a study of blood T cells in healthy people across ages. Next came a second PCR, run for about 7 to 12 cycles, which used a sample-barcoded 5' primer along with a J-beta primer mix. TCRdb reprocessed the 5' RACE reads with MiXCR, giving one entry per CDR3 protein. Seen here are over 600,000 distinct CDR3 sequences, more than 50% observed once, and the top ten hold about a quarter. The sample comprised blood. Receptors were obtained from a man between 40 and 49 years old in good health.

This chain uses TRBV20-1 with TRBJ1-6; 8 nucleotides agree with TRBD1. CDR3 length equals 14 residues. With V trimmed by 6 bases and J by 10 bases, 11 bases remained unmatched. Germline CDR1 reads DFQATT; CDR2 reads SNEGSKA (reference sequence). CDR3 residues: CSAAPGQDSSPLHF. The CDR3 nucleotides read TGCAGTGCGGCCCCGGGACAGGACTCCTCACCCCTCCACTTT.

The CDR3 nucleotides are TGTGCCAGCAGATTGGACCGAGGGGCTTCCTACGAGCAGTACTTC. Translated, it gives CASRLDRGASYEQYF. The chain combines TRBV28 with TRBJ2-7; D tentatively reads TRBD1 or TRBD2 (5 bases each). The V end was cut by 6 bases, the J end by 1 base, with 16 bases between. This CDR3 contains 15 residues. Germline V CDR1 and CDR2: MDHEN, SYDVKM.

This clonotype was seen once. The DNA for the CDR3 is TGTGCCACCAGCAGAGATTCTAGCGAGCAGTACTTC. This codes for CATSRDSSEQYF. The genes are TRBV15 and TRBJ2-7; D gene unclear. CDR3 length: 12 residues. The V end was cut by 0 bases, the J end by 6 bases, with 6 bases between. Germline CDR1 reads LNHNV; CDR2 reads YYDKDF (reference sequence). The variable domain in full, with the rest retrieved from reference TRBV15 and TRBJ2-7, is DAMVIQNPRYQVTQFGKPVTLSCSQTLNHNVMYWYQQKSSQAPKLLFHYYDKDFNNEADTPDNFQSRRPNTSFCFLDIRSPGLGDTAMYLCATSRDSSEQYFGPGTRLTVT.

The V and J genes are TRBV18 and TRBJ2-1; 11 bases agree with TRBD2. V lost 10 bases to trimming and J lost 8 bases; unmatched junction nucleotides: 10. Germline CDR1 is KGHSH and CDR2 is LQKENI. This CDR3 spans 14 amino acids. CDR3: CATAPGLAVDEQFF. CDR3 nucleotide sequence: TGTGCCACCGCCCCGGGACTAGCGGTCGATGAGCAGTTCTTC.

V usage is TRBV28 and J usage is TRBJ2-4; tentative D call: TRBD2 (5 bases). The DNA end lines up better with TRBJ2-7; the J call may be wrong. This CDR3 has 14 residues. The germline gives CDR1 MDHEN, CDR2 SYDVKM. CDR3 DNA: TGTGCCAGCAATCTAGCCGGGATCCCCTACGAGCAGTACTTC. Translating gives CASNLAGIPYEQYF.

Comments on this clonotype: Germline and junction disagree at one end, which may indicate a read error. The chain recombines TRBV20-1 with TRBJ2-1, with D maybe TRBD2 (6 bases). This CDR3 contains 13 residues. Germline CDR1 reads DFQATT; CDR2 reads SNEGSKA (reference sequence). The CDR3 here is CSARAPTSFEQFF. Written as DNA, the CDR3 is TGCAGTGCGAGAGCCCCGACTAGTTTCGAGCAGTTCTTC.

This chain links TRBV3-1 with TRBJ1-4; D remains unclear. The CDR3 covers 13 residues. With 4 bases removed from V and 8 bases from J, the gap between germline ends came to 11 bases. From germline, CDR1 is LGHDT and CDR2 YNNKEL (reference sequence). DNA of the CDR3: TGTGCCAGCAGCCGATGGGGTGGCGAAAAACTGTTTTTT. It translates to CASSRWGGEKLFF.

CDR3 nucleotide sequence: TGCAGTGCTCCAGGGACCTCCCAAGAGACCCAGTACTTC. It specifies CSAPGTSQETQYF. J is TRBJ2-5 and V is TRBV20-1; possibly TRBD1 or TRBD2 for D (5 bases each). The V gene's germline CDR1 is DFQATT and CDR2 SNEGSKA (reference sequence). The CDR3 is 13 residues long. The germline V and J ends were trimmed by 5 bases and 1 base, with 11 bases remaining between them.

V and J are TRBV7-2 and TRBJ2-7, with D maybe TRBD1 (5 bases). This CDR3 region has 14 residues. CDR1 is SGHTA and CDR2 is FQGNSA in the germline V gene. V was shortened by 7 bases and J by 7 bases, with 20 bases between the two germline ends. The DNA for the CDR3 is TGTGCCAGCACCAATCAGGCCAGGGCCCGGGAGCAGTACTTC. It codes for CASTNQARAREQYF.

This rearrangement joins TRBV12-3 or TRBV12-4 to TRBJ2-3; D not resolved. The CDR3 runs to 19 residues. Trimming stripped 7 bases from V and 2 bases from J, with 28 bases between. The DNA of the CDR3 is TGTGCCAGCAATTTTTTTTATTACCAGGAAGGTTCCCCCACAGATACGCAGTATTTT. Protein product: CASNFFYYQEGSPTDTQYF.

This clonotype was observed a few times. A much bigger clone sits one base away, suggesting this may be a read error. The chain combines TRBV27 with TRBJ2-5; the D is unclear. This CDR3 has 13 residues. Germline-derived CDR1 and CDR2 are MNHEY and SMNVEV (reference sequence). V gave up 5 bases and J gave up 5 bases, with 12 bases separating them. The CDR3 is CASSGISRETQYF. CDR3 nucleotides: TGTGCCAGCAGTGGAATTAGTCGGGAGACCCAGTACTTC.

This chain uses TRBV12-3 or TRBV12-4 with TRBJ2-1, with TRBD2 matching over 11 bases. With V trimmed by 4 bases and J by 1 base, 18 bases remained unmatched. CDR3 length: 21 residues. The CDR3 loop reads CASSSSGGPTLSNRSYNEQFF. The CDR3 DNA reads TGTGCCAGCAGTTCTAGCGGGGGGCCAACTCTTTCAAATCGATCCTACAATGAGCAGTTCTTC.

This chain uses TRBV9 with TRBJ1-2, with D uncertain. This CDR3 region has 13 residues. The V end was cut by 0 bases, the J end by 8 bases, with 11 bases between. Per germline, CDR1 SGDLS and CDR2 YYNGEE. CDR3 sequence reads: CASSVVGGRGYTF. CDR3 sequence (DNA): TGTGCCAGCAGCGTAGTAGGCGGACGGGGCTACACCTTC.

This rearrangement joins TRBV28 to TRBJ2-4; D uncertain. Germline V lookup: CDR1 MDHEN, CDR2 SYDVKM. This CDR3 comprises 17 residues. With 6 bases removed from V and 3 bases from J, the gap between germline ends came to 21 bases. CDR3 in DNA: TGTGCCAGCAGCCCCCTTGTCCGAAAAGTAGGCAAAAACATTCAGTACTTC. Amino acid sequence: CASSPLVRKVGKNIQYF.

The sample holds a few counts of this clonotype. The gene calls are TRBV7-9 and TRBJ1-6; D might be TRBD1 (5 bases). Germline lookup yields CDR1 SEHNR and CDR2 FQNEAQ (reference sequence). V lost 1 base to trimming and J lost 11 bases, with 12 bases between them. The CDR3 contains 14 residues. The CDR3 reads CASSLVQGVAPLHF. CDR3 coding DNA: TGTGCCAGCAGCTTAGTTCAGGGCGTAGCACCCCTCCACTTT.

This clonotype came up many times. Written as DNA, the CDR3 is TGTGCCAGCAGTCAACTAGCGGGCGGTGAAGAGACCCAGTACTTC. Protein product: CASSQLAGGEETQYF. This chain joins TRBV27 and TRBJ2-5; 9 nucleotides agree with TRBD2. The V and J ends lost 5 bases and 3 bases, in that order; junction bases with no gene match: 7. The CDR3 is 15 amino acids. Germline CDR1 MNHEY, CDR2 SMNVEV (reference sequence).

The count of this clonotype is one. The V and J genes are TRBV7-9 and TRBJ2-3; weak D call: TRBD1 (5 bases). Trimming took off 5 bases at V and 4 bases at J, with 13 bases between the two ends. This CDR3 contains 14 residues. Germline V gene lookup returns CDR1 SEHNR and CDR2 FQNEAQ (reference sequence). The CDR3 region is CASSPTGSPDTQYF. The CDR3 bases are TGTGCCAGCAGCCCTACAGGTTCCCCAGATACGCAGTATTTT.

This clonotype came up a few times. V is TRBV5-1 and J is TRBJ2-1, with D tentatively TRBD2 (6 bases). The V end lost 5 bases, the J end lost 7 bases, and 16 bases lay between the germline ends. The CDR3 is 14 residues long. Germline-derived CDR1 and CDR2 are SGHRS and YFSETQ. As DNA, the CDR3 is TGCGCCAGCAGTACGGGACTCCTCTCAAATGAGCAGTTCTTC. Protein sequence: CASSTGLLSNEQFF.

V and J are TRBV5-1 and TRBJ2-3; 10 nucleotides align to TRBD2. From germline, CDR1 is SGHRS and CDR2 YFSETQ. The length of the CDR3 is 16 residues. The V gene end was trimmed by 4 bases and the J gene end by 2 bases; junction bases not matched to a gene: 7. Here the CDR3 reads CASSPLAGVNTDTQYF. The CDR3 DNA is TGCGCCAGCAGCCCCCTAGCGGGAGTCAACACAGATACGCAGTATTTT.

This clonotype was picked up a small number of times. The CDR3 DNA reads as TGTGCCAGCAGTGAAGCGGGGTTCGGTTCACCCCTCCACTTT. This gives the protein CASSEAGFGSPLHF. The chain uses TRBV6-1 and TRBJ1-6, with unresolved D. The CDR3 is 14 amino acids. With 0 bases removed from V and 9 bases from J, the gap between germline ends came to 9 bases. Per the germline V gene, CDR1 is MNHNS and CDR2 is SASEGT.

The rearrangement joins TRBV6-2 or TRBV6-3 to TRBJ2-3, with D unresolved. The V gene's germline CDR1 is MNHEY and CDR2 SVGEGT. Trimming removed 2 bases from V and 2 bases from J, with 8 bases in between. The CDR3 runs 14 residues. The CDR3 region is CASSYAEHTDTQYF. CDR3 nucleotide sequence: TGTGCCAGCAGTTACGCGGAGCACACAGATACGCAGTATTTT.

This chain joins TRBV5-5 and TRBJ1-5; D remains unclear. CDR1 is SGHKS and CDR2 is YYEKEE in the germline V gene (reference sequence). This CDR3 region has 15 residues. V shed 5 bases and J shed 6 bases, with 18 bases lying between them. The CDR3 bases are TGTGCCAGCAGTACGGACGCCGGAATTGGTCAGCCCCAGCATTTT. Translation gives CASSTDAGIGQPQHF. Full variable domain (missing parts from reference TRBV5-5 and TRBJ1-5): DAGVTQSPTHLIKTRGQQVTLRCSPISGHKSVSWYQQVLGQGPQFIFQYYEKEERGRGNFPDRFSARQFPNYSSELNVNALLLGDSALYLCASSTDAGIGQPQHFGDGTRLSIL.